These T cell receptor beta chains were read from a single sample in a study of technical replicates of blood from a handful of donors. Repertoires were generated with immunoSEQ multiplex PCR, while TCRdb's copy carries only in-frame clones and drops some. The sample contains fewer than 100,000 clones, approximately 90% of which appear only once. The sequenced sample was T cells isolated from PBMCs. The receptors here all came from a human donor in good health. CDR3s include the opening cysteine and the closing phenylalanine or tryptophan. The D gene is left open where the match is weak. Clone size appears in some rows only: once, few, many, or a class for an expanded clone.

>TRBD1|NA|TRBJ2-1|TRBV27
CASSMDRGNEQFF
TGTGCCAGCAGTATGGACAGGGGGAATGAGCAGTTCTTC
>TRBD1|few|TRBJ1-1|TRBV5-1
CASTRDRATEAFF
TGCGCCAGCACCCGGGACAGGGCTACTGAAGCTTTCTTT
>NA|NA|TRBJ2-1|TRBV25-1
CASSIAGNEQFF
TGTGCCAGCAGCATAGCCGGGAATGAGCAGTTCTTC
>NA|NA|TRBJ2-1|TRBV2
CASRRRLVSSYNEQFF
TGTGCCAGCAGGCGGCGGCTAGTAAGCTCCTACAATGAGCAGTTCTTC
>TRBD1|NA|TRBJ2-5|TRBV28
CASSSLDRGYQETQYF
TGTGCCAGCAGTTCATTGGACAGGGGGTACCAAGAGACCCAGTACTTC
>TRBD1|once|TRBJ2-7|TRBV15
CATSRGQGGGEQYF
TGTGCCACCAGCAGAGGACAGGGGGGTGGGGAGCAGTACTTC
>NA|NA|TRBJ1-4|TRBV11-3
CASSRREGMNEKLFF
TGTGCCAGCAGCCGCCGGGAGGGGATGAATGAAAAACTGTTTTTT
>TRBD2|once|TRBJ2-3|TRBV5-6
CASSLGGASGSTYF
TGTGCCAGCAGCTTGGGGGGAGCTAGCGGGAGTACGTATTTT
>NA|NA|TRBJ2-7|TRBV14
CASSPSGGPPIHEQYF
TGTGCCAGCAGCCCCTCAGGGGGGCCCCCTATCCACGAGCAGTACTTC
>TRBD2|NA|TRBJ2-5|TRBV7-3
CASSLPGLAGGPAGETQYF
TGTGCCAGCAGCTTACCGGGACTAGCGGGAGGGCCGGCGGGGGAGACCCAGTACTTC